A selection of T cell receptor beta chains follows, all from one sample in a study of T cells in Graves' hyperthyroidism and ophthalmopathy. TCRdb called the multiplex PCR reads again in MiXCR, with one record for every CDR3 protein. The sample has hundreds of thousands of distinct CDR3 sequences; 12% to 15% are singletons. What was sequenced was blood. The receptors stem from a woman aged 55-75 years with Graves' ophthalmopathy. The CDR3 runs from the conserved cysteine through the conserved F or W. A D gene is named only where the DNA matches it firmly. Clone size appears in some rows only: once, few, many, or a class for an expanded clone.

.	15	TRBV7-3	many	TRBJ2-1	CASSLGRGRSIEQFF	TGTGCCAGCAGCTTAGGTCGGGGTCGCTCAATTGAGCAGTTCTTC
.	13	TRBV6-1	.	TRBJ2-7	CASSGTGLYEQYF	TGTGCCAGCAGTGGCACAGGGTTGTACGAGCAGTACTTC
.	15	TRBV20-1	many	TRBJ1-1	CSARDGGGPNTEAFF	TGCAGTGCTAGAGACGGGGGGGGCCCGAACACTGAAGCTTTCTTT
.	18	TRBV27	many	TRBJ2-2	CASSLFWRPDALYGELFF	TGTGCCAGCAGTTTATTTTGGCGGCCCGACGCTTTATACGGGGAGCTGTTTTTT
.	16	TRBV3-1	.	TRBJ1-5	CASSNELGSGNQPQHF	TGTGCCAGCAGCAATGAACTAGGGTCTGGCAATCAGCCCCAGCATTTT
.	15	TRBV20-1	.	TRBJ2-1	CSAQTAGLGYDEQFF	TGCAGTGCCCAAACGGCGGGTTTGGGGTATGATGAGCAGTTCTTC
TRBD1	18	TRBV9	.	TRBJ2-2	CASSTRDRGLVSTGELFF	TGTGCCAGCAGCACCCGGGACAGGGGGCTTGTGAGTACCGGGGAGCTGTTTTTT
.	14	TRBV12-3/TRBV12-4	few	TRBJ2-2	CASHGVNRPGELFF	TGTGCCAGCCACGGGGTCAACCGACCCGGGGAGCTGTTTTTT
.	13	TRBV24-1	.	TRBJ1-2	CATSDSLDYGYTF	TGTGCCACCAGTGACTCGCTAGACTATGGCTACACCTTC
TRBD2	14	TRBV28	few	TRBJ2-1	CASSPGGSKNEQFF	TGTGCCAGCAGCCCTGGCGGGAGTAAAAATGAGCAGTTCTTC
.	17	TRBV24-1	.	TRBJ1-2	CATSGTTRSSVNYGYTF	TGTGCCACCAGTGGCACGACAAGGTCGTCGGTTAACTATGGCTACACCTTC
TRBD2	15	TRBV5-1	many	TRBJ2-1	CASVMGEGSYNEQFF	TGCGCCAGCGTGATGGGGGAGGGGTCCTACAATGAGCAGTTCTTC
.	15	TRBV6-5	few	TRBJ2-7	CASSYGQGPLYEQYF	TGTGCCAGCAGTTACGGTCAGGGACCCCTCTACGAGCAGTACTTC
.	13	TRBV6-1	.	TRBJ2-1	CASSEIRAHEQFF	TGTGCCAGCAGTGAAATTAGGGCTCATGAGCAGTTCTTC
.	15	TRBV20-1	.	TRBJ2-7	CSARAVRGRIYEQYF	TGCAGTGCTAGGGCCGTAAGGGGGAGAATCTACGAGCAGTACTTC
TRBD2	17	TRBV2	many	TRBJ2-1	CASSGRDGTSLNNEQFF	TGTGCCAGCAGTGGAAGGGACGGGACTAGCCTCAACAATGAGCAGTTCTTC
TRBD2	14	TRBV29-1	many	TRBJ2-7	CSARTSGRSNEQYF	TGCAGCGCTAGGACTAGCGGGAGATCTAACGAGCAGTACTTC
.	13	TRBV3-1	.	TRBJ1-2	CASSRGLPSGYTF	TGTGCCAGCAGCCGAGGACTCCCCTCAGGCTACACCTTC
TRBD1	19	TRBV14	.	TRBJ2-1	CASSQDYRTGLPNYSEQFF	TGTGCCAGCAGCCAAGATTATAGGACAGGTCTCCCTAACTACAGTGAGCAGTTCTTC
.	18	TRBV5-1	many	TRBJ2-3	CASSLLRGSGNIADTQYF	TGCGCCAGCAGCTTGCTCCGGGGTAGTGGTAATATCGCAGATACGCAGTATTTT
.	17	TRBV4-1	few	TRBJ2-3	CASSQGRGGLLTNTQYF	TGCGCCAGCAGCCAAGGCCGGGGTGGGCTCTTGACAAATACGCAGTATTTT
.	15	TRBV4-1	many	TRBJ2-7	CASSQEQDGWYEQYF	TGCGCCAGCAGCCAAGAACAGGACGGGTGGTACGAGCAGTACTTC
.	16	TRBV18	many	TRBJ1-1	CASSYIGGTQNTEAFF	TGTGCCAGCTCGTACATCGGCGGAACCCAGAACACTGAAGCTTTCTTT
.	12	TRBV20-1	.	TRBJ1-5	CSASGVGQPQHF	TGCAGTGCTAGTGGGGTAGGGCAGCCCCAGCATTTT
.	15	TRBV7-9	.	TRBJ2-1	CASFPGRDIGNEQFF	TGTGCCAGCTTCCCGGGGCGGGATATAGGCAATGAGCAGTTCTTC
.	13	TRBV6-1	many	TRBJ1-1	CASSVSWGTEAFF	TGTGCCAGCAGCGTATCCTGGGGCACTGAAGCTTTCTTT
TRBD1	17	TRBV28	.	TRBJ1-5	CASSLPPGQGGHQPQHF	TGTGCCAGCAGTCTGCCACCCGGACAGGGTGGCCATCAGCCCCAGCATTTT
.	13	TRBV6-2/TRBV6-3	.	TRBJ2-1	CASSRDEYNEQFF	TGTGCCAGCAGCCGGGACGAGTACAATGAGCAGTTCTTC
.	13	TRBV28	few	TRBJ2-2	CASRDGGPGELFF	TGTGCCAGCAGGGACGGGGGACCCGGGGAGCTGTTTTTT
TRBD2	14	TRBV29-1	few	TRBJ2-7	CSVDRGLAGGEQYF	TGCAGCGTTGATCGGGGACTAGCGGGAGGCGAGCAGTACTTC
.	13	TRBV20-1	few	TRBJ2-4	CSGVPGPRNIQYF	TGCAGTGGCGTCCCGGGGCCCCGAAACATTCAGTACTTC
.	14	TRBV27	few	TRBJ2-7	CASGPRGNGYEQYF	TGTGCCAGCGGACCACGGGGGAACGGTTACGAGCAGTACTTC
.	13	TRBV12-3/TRBV12-4	.	TRBJ1-1	CASILRGATEAFF	TGTGCCAGCATCCTCAGAGGGGCCACTGAAGCTTTCTTT
TRBD1	13	TRBV20-1	.	TRBJ1-5	CSPGQGFNQPQHF	TGCAGTCCCGGACAGGGCTTCAATCAGCCCCAGCATTTT
.	13	TRBV5-1	many	TRBJ1-1	CASSLVWYTEAFF	TGCGCCAGCAGCTTGGTTTGGTACACTGAAGCTTTCTTT
TRBD1	18	TRBV7-9	.	TRBJ2-7	CASSWSGTGGTQSYEQYF	TGTGCCAGCAGCTGGTCCGGGACAGGGGGCACCCAATCCTACGAGCAGTACTTC
TRBD2	16	TRBV3-1	many	TRBJ2-7	CASSQAGTSGIYEQYF	TGTGCCAGCAGCCAAGCTGGGACTAGCGGGATTTACGAGCAGTACTTC
.	12	TRBV7-2	many	TRBJ2-4	CASSLGWSIQYF	TGTGCCAGCAGCTTAGGGTGGAGCATTCAGTACTTC
.	15	TRBV19	few	TRBJ2-2	CASTVRAAGAGELFF	TGTGCCAGTACCGTGCGGGCCGCAGGGGCCGGGGAGCTGTTTTTT
.	13	TRBV29-1	many	TRBJ2-7	CSVLDGGPYEQYF	TGCAGCGTCCTGGATGGCGGGCCCTACGAGCAGTACTTC
TRBD2	18	TRBV20-1	few	TRBJ2-3	CSARGWGGVAGVTDTQYF	TGCAGTGCTAGAGGGTGGGGGGGGGTAGCGGGAGTGACAGATACGCAGTATTTT
TRBD2	14	TRBV6-6	many	TRBJ2-7	CASSYYSGRGEQYF	TGTGCCAGCAGTTACTATAGCGGGAGAGGTGAGCAGTACTTC
TRBD1	15	TRBV5-1	.	TRBJ2-7	CASSNKTGAGHEQYF	TGCGCCAGCAGCAACAAGACAGGGGCAGGTCACGAGCAGTACTTC
.	16	TRBV5-1	many	TRBJ2-2	CASSSLLRPNTGELFF	TGCGCCAGCAGCTCCTTATTGCGGCCGAACACCGGGGAGCTGTTTTTT
.	13	TRBV27	many	TRBJ1-2	CASSPNPGYGYTF	TGTGCCAGCAGTCCAAATCCAGGGTACGGCTACACCTTC
TRBD2	18	TRBV13	.	TRBJ2-1	CASSYATSGRGTYNEQFF	TGTGCCAGCAGCTACGCCACTAGCGGGAGGGGGACCTACAATGAGCAGTTCTTC